This T cell receptor (beta chain) was obtained from a study of T-cell memory formation after mild COVID-19. This clonotype was observed at least ten times. MiXCR, applied by TCRdb to the 5' RACE reads, yields one record per CDR3 protein. The table includes hundreds of thousands of distinct CDR3 sequences, about 20% detected once. The CDR3 extends over 15 amino acids. The germline V gene has CDR1 KGHSY and CDR2 FQNENV. Between the trimmed V and J ends, which lost 0 bases and 7 bases, there was a span of 10 bases. V and J are TRBV16 and TRBJ1-6; D is ambiguous. Specimen: PBMCs or a T cell subset sorted from them (not recorded which). The sequence came from an adult woman who had mild COVID-19 (a few samples of this study predate the infection). Cell type and time point are not known. The CDR3 loop reads CASSQSRQPNSPLHF. In DNA, the CDR3 is TGTGCCAGCAGCCAATCCCGGCAGCCAAATTCACCCCTCCACTTT.